Described below is a single T cell receptor (beta chain) sequence and its context. Sequenced by immunoSEQ multiplex PCR; TCRdb stores in-frame clones only, minus some. The data show 30,000 to 40,000 clones, around 80% seen once. After removal of 6 bases from V and 7 bases from J, the junction contained 9 bases not matched to a gene. Germline CDR1 reads SGDLS; CDR2 reads YYNGEE. CDR3 size: 14 residues. This record belongs to a study of STAT5B mutations in CD4+ large granular lymphocyte leukemia. Specimen: CD4+ T cells from blood buffy coats. V usage is TRBV9 and J usage is TRBJ1-5, with 8 bases fitting TRBD1. The sequence derives from a human donor in good health. CDR3 region: CASTQDREDQPQHF. The CDR3 coding sequence is TGTGCCAGCACCCAGGACAGGGAGGACCAGCCCCAGCATTTT. The complete variable domain, with remaining parts taken from reference TRBV9 and TRBJ1-5, reads DSGVTQTPKHLITATGQRVTLRCSPRSGDLSVYWYQQSLDQGLQFLIQYYNGEERAKGNILERFSAQQFPDLHSELNLSSLELGDSALYFCASTQDREDQPQHFGDGTRLSIL.